Listed below are T cell receptor beta chains from one sample, sequenced in a study of vaccination and CD4 T cells after COVID-19. These receptors' targets are unknown. One entry per CDR3 protein results from TCRdb running MiXCR on the PCR reads. Of about 20,000 distinct CDR3 sequences detected, roughly half appear once; the ten largest clones hold 10% to 15%. Sequences were obtained from CD4+ T cells from blood, cultured in vitro. The receptors here all came from a human donor who had recovered from COVID-19. CDR3s include the opening cysteine and the closing phenylalanine or tryptophan. A D gene is named only where the DNA matches it firmly.

d_gene: TRBD2
v_gene: TRBV28
CDR3aa: CASSFPGGKYF

d_gene: .
v_gene: TRBV27
CDR3aa: CASSPRGGNTIYF

d_gene: .
v_gene: TRBV18
CDR3aa: CASSPSASGHNEQFF

d_gene: TRBD1
v_gene: TRBV4-1
CDR3aa: CASSRRTGGNGDTEAFF

d_gene: .
v_gene: TRBV27
CDR3aa: CASSSGTPGNTGELFF

d_gene: .
v_gene: TRBV11-2
CDR3aa: CASSLTRDYGYTF

d_gene: TRBD2
v_gene: TRBV20-1
CDR3aa: CSARELAGGHYNEQFF

d_gene: .
v_gene: TRBV6-5
CDR3aa: CASSYSASGRADTEAFF

d_gene: .
v_gene: TRBV7-2
CDR3aa: CASSFAVNTEAFF

d_gene: .
v_gene: TRBV21-1
CDR3aa: CASSTLGLAGGRRTDTQYF

d_gene: .
v_gene: TRBV6-5
CDR3aa: CASSYSNGLDQPQHF

d_gene: .
v_gene: TRBV6-1
CDR3aa: CASSDLGQHNGYTF

d_gene: .
v_gene: TRBV7-2
CDR3aa: CASSFRLLTAQHF

d_gene: TRBD1
v_gene: TRBV6-1
CDR3aa: CASSNRGPPNNEQFF

d_gene: .
v_gene: TRBV4-3
CDR3aa: CASSQDGLGANTGELFF

d_gene: TRBD1
v_gene: TRBV4-3
CDR3aa: CASSQDPFGQGTNRGYTF

d_gene: TRBD1
v_gene: TRBV11-3
CDR3aa: CASSWTPAWTGKKNTEAFF

d_gene: TRBD2
v_gene: TRBV6-1
CDR3aa: CASSEGLAVSGELFF

d_gene: .
v_gene: TRBV10-3
CDR3aa: CAISEGRQAFGAFF

d_gene: .
v_gene: TRBV20-1
CDR3aa: CSAPQGFYGNTIYF

d_gene: TRBD1
v_gene: TRBV19
CDR3aa: CASSIEDRGGGYTF

d_gene: .
v_gene: TRBV20-1
CDR3aa: CSARDWRVREKLFF

d_gene: .
v_gene: TRBV7-2
CDR3aa: CASSPQASQNNQPQHF

d_gene: .
v_gene: TRBV2
CDR3aa: CASSEEVDGYTF

d_gene: .
v_gene: TRBV2
CDR3aa: CASSYNRAGSYNSPLHF

d_gene: .
v_gene: TRBV19
CDR3aa: CASSPVTGFEQFF

d_gene: TRBD2
v_gene: TRBV7-2
CDR3aa: CASSSWTSSTDTQYF

d_gene: TRBD1
v_gene: TRBV5-4
CDR3aa: CASSSNGQGNSPLHF

d_gene: .
v_gene: TRBV6-5
CDR3aa: CASSYPDSNQPQHF

d_gene: TRBD2
v_gene: TRBV5-1
CDR3aa: CASSVGLAGVETQYF

d_gene: .
v_gene: TRBV6-1
CDR3aa: CASSATGGGEAFF

d_gene: TRBD1
v_gene: TRBV7-8
CDR3aa: CASSFAGTAEAFF